This T cell receptor beta chain is from a study of cytomegalovirus exposure and HLA in healthy donors. Study-level points and caveats: There were some public TCRs occurring in many donors, but most TCR sequences were rare. Subsequent analysis found a tendency for first-cohort TCR clusters to co-occur within the approximately 130 validation repertoires. In vitro assays verified that a few CMV-associated chains recognized CMV antigens specifically. It was reportedly the case that the classifier diagnosed cytomegalovirus status with high specificity and sensitivity.

The repertoire was sequenced with immunoSEQ multiplex PCR; TCRdb's copy has only in-frame clones and lacks some. This table has about 130,000 clones, about nine tenths appearing once. As for this clone: Its antigen is still unknown.

The germline V gene has CDR1 KGHSH and CDR2 LQKENI. Losses at the gene ends were 0 bases for V and 3 bases for J; bases not matched to a gene: 7. The length of the CDR3 is 16 residues. This TCR came from a man aged 25 to 40 in good health and CMV-seronegative. The sequencing sample was made of PBMCs. The rearrangement links TRBV18 to TRBJ2-7; 8 bases are a match to TRBD1. The CDR3: CASSPPQGQEFYEQYF. The CDR3 DNA is TGTGCCAGCTCACCACCCCAGGGACAGGAGTTCTACGAGCAGTACTTC. Based on the CDR3 plus reference TRBV18 and TRBJ2-7, the full variable domain is NAGVMQNPRHLVRRRGQEARLRCSPMKGHSHVYWYRQLPEEGLKFMVYLQKENIIDESGMPKERFSAEFPKEGPSILRIQQVVRGDSAAYFCASSPPQGQEFYEQYFGPGTRLTVT.